A single sample gave rise to the 2 T cell receptor beta chains below, sequenced in a study of vaccination effects on CD4 cells after COVID-19. Assay used: immunoSEQ multiplex PCR; TCRdb lists only in-frame clones, some missing. The sample lists roughly 68,000 clones; about two thirds were seen once. These receptors have no identified antigens. Following culture for around 10 days, CD4+ T cells were isolated. This material consisted of CD4+ T cells from PBMCs cultured without peptide, taken before COVID-19 vaccination. The origin of the receptors is a human donor who had a prior SARS-CoV-2 infection.

This chain links TRBV5-1 with TRBJ1-2, with a possible D match to TRBD1 (6 bases). The germline CDR1 and CDR2 sequences are SGHRS and YFSETQ. The V end was cut by 3 bases, the J end by 0 bases, with 12 bases between. The CDR3 is 15 amino acids. Written as DNA, the CDR3 is TGCGCCAGCAGCTCCTCTAGACAGGCTAACTATGGCTACACCTTC. Residues: CASSSSRQANYGYTF. The complete variable domain, with remaining parts taken from reference TRBV5-1 and TRBJ1-2, reads KAGVTQTPRYLIKTRGQQVTLSCSPISGHRSVSWYQQTPGQGLQFLFEYFSETQRNKGNFPGRFSGRQFSNSRSEMNVSTLELGDSALYLCASSSSRQANYGYTFGSGTRLTVV.

The chain uses TRBV6-5 and TRBJ2-2; possible D gene TRBD1, 5 bases. There are 13 residues in the CDR3. Trimming shortened V by 6 bases and J by 5 bases, and 10 bases separated the two germline ends. Germline loops: CDR1 MNHEY, CDR2 SVGAGI. CDR3 sequence reads: CASRNSGTGELFF. CDR3 DNA: TGTGCCAGCAGGAATTCAGGGACCGGGGAGCTGTTTTTT.